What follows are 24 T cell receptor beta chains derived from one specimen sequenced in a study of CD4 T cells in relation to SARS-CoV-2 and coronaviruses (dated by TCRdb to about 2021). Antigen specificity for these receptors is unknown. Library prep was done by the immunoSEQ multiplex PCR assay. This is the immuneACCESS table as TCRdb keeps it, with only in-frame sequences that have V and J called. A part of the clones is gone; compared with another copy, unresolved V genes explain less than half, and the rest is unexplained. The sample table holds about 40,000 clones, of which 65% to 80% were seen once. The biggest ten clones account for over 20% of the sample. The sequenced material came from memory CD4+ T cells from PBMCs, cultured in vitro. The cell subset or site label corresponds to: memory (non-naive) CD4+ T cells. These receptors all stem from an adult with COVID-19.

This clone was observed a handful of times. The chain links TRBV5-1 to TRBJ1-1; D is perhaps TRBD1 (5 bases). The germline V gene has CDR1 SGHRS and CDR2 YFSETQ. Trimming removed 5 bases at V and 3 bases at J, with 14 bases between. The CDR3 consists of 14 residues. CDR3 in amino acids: CASRGQGGDTEAFF. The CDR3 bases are TGCGCCAGCAGAGGGCAGGGTGGGGACACTGAAGCTTTCTTT. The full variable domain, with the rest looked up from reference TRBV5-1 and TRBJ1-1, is KAGVTQTPRYLIKTRGQQVTLSCSPISGHRSVSWYQQTPGQGLQFLFEYFSETQRNKGNFPGRFSGRQFSNSRSEMNVSTLELGDSALYLCASRGQGGDTEAFFGQGTRLTVV.

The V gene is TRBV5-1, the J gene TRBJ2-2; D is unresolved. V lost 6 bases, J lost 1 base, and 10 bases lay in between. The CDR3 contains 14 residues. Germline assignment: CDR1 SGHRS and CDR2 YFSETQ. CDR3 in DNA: TGCGCCAGCAAAGAAGACGGGAACACCGGGGAGCTGTTTTTT. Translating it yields CASKEDGNTGELFF.

CDR3 sequence (DNA): TGCAGTGCTAGTGGACCCTACGAGCAGTACTTC. Its translation: CSASGPYEQYF. The chain combines TRBV20-1 with TRBJ2-7; D unclear. This CDR3 spans 11 amino acids. Germline V lookup: CDR1 DFQATT, CDR2 SNEGSKA (reference sequence). V was pared by 3 bases and J by 2 bases, with 5 bases between.

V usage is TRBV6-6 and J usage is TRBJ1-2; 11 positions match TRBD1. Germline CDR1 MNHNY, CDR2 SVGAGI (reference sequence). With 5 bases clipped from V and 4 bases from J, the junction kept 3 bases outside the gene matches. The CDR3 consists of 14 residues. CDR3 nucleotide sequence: TGTGCCAGCAGTGGGACAGGGGGTAGCTATGGCTACACCTTC. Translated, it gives CASSGTGGSYGYTF.

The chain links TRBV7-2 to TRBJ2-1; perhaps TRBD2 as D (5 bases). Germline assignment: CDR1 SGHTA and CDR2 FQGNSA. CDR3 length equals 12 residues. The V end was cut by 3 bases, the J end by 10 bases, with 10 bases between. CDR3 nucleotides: TGTGCCAGCAGCTTCTTTCGGGAAGAGCAGTTCTTC. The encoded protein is CASSFFREEQFF.

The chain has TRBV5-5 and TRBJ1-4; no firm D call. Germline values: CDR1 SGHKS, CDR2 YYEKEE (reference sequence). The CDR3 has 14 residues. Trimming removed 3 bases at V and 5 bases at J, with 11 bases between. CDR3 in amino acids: CASSYWSGNEKLFF. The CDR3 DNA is TGTGCCAGCAGCTATTGGTCCGGAAATGAAAAACTGTTTTTT.

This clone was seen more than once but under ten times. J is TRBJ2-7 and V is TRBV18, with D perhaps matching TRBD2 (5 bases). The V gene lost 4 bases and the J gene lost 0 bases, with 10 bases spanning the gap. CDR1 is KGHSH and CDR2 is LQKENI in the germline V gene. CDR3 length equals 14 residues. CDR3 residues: CASSQTRSSYEQYF. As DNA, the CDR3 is TGTGCCAGCTCACAAACTAGAAGCTCCTACGAGCAGTACTTC.

CDR3 in DNA: TGTGCCAGCAGTTACTCGTCAGGCCCCTACGAGCAGTACTTC. The encoded protein is CASSYSSGPYEQYF. V gene TRBV6-2 or TRBV6-3 combines with J gene TRBJ2-7; the D is unclear. Trimming cost V 0 bases and J 2 bases, with 8 bases left between them. In germline, CDR1 is MNHEY, CDR2 SVGEGT. CDR3 size: 14 residues.

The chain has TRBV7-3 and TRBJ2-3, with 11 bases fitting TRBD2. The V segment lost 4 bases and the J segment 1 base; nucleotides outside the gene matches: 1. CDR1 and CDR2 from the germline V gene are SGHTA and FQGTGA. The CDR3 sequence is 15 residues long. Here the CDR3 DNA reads TGTGCCAGCAGCTCGGGACTAGCGGGCACAGATACGCAGTATTTT. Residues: CASSSGLAGTDTQYF.

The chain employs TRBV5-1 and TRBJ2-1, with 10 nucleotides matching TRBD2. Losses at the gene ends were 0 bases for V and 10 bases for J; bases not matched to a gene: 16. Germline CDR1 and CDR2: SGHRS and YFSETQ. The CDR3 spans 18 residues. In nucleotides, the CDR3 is TGCGCCAGCAGCTTGGGACCCCCTAGCGGGAGTACCGTTCGGGAGCAGTTCTTC. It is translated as CASSLGPPSGSTVREQFF.

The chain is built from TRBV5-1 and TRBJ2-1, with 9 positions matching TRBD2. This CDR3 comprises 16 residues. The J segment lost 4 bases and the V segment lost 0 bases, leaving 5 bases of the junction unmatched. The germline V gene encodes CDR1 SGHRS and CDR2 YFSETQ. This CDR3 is CASSLGLAEEYNEQFF. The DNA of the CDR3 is TGCGCCAGCAGCTTGGGACTAGCGGAGGAATACAATGAGCAGTTCTTC.

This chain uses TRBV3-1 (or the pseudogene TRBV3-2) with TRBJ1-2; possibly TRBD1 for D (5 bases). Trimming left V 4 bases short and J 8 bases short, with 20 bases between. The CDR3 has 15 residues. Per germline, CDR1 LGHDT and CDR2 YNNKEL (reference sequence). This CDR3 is CASSPREAGGRGYTF. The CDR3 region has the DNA TGTGCCAGCAGCCCTCGTGAGGCGGGGGGGAGAGGCTACACCTTC.

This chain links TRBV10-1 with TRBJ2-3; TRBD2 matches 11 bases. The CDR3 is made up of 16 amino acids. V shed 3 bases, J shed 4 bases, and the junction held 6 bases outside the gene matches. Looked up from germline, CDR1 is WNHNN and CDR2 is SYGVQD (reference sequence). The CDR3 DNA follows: TGCGCCAGCAGTGAAGGACTAGCGGGTTTTTCAGATACGCAGTATTTT. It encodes CASSEGLAGFSDTQYF.

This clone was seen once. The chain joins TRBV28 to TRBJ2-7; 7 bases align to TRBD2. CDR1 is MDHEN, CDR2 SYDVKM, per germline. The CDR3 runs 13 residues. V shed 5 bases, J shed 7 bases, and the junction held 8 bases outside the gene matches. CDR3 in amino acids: CASSEAGSGEQYF. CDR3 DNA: TGTGCCAGCAGTGAAGCGGGATCGGGTGAGCAGTACTTC. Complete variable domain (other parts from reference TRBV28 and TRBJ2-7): DVKVTQSSRYLVKRTGEKVFLECVQDMDHENMFWYRQDPGLGLRLIYFSYDVKMKEKGDIPEGYSVSREKKERFSLILESASTNQTSMYLCASSEAGSGEQYFGPGTRLTVT.

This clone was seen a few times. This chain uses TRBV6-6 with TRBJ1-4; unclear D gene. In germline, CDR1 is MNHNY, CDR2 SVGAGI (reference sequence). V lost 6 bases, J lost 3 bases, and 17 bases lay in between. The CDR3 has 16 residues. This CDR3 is CASRDTRSYPNEKLFF. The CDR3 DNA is TGTGCCAGCAGAGACACCAGGTCGTATCCTAATGAAAAACTGTTTTTT.

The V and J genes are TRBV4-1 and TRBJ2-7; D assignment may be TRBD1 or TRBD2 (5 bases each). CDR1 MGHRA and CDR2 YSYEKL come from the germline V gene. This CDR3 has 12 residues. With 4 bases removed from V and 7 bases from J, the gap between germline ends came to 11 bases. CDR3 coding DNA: TGCGCCAGCAGCCGAGGGACGGCGGAGCAGTACTTC. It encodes CASSRGTAEQYF.

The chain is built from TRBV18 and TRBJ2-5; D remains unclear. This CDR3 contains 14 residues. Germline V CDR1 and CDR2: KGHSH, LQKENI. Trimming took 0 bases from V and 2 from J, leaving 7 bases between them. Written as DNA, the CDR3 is TGTGCCAGCTCACCACCTTGGCAGCAAGAGACCCAGTACTTC. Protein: CASSPPWQQETQYF.

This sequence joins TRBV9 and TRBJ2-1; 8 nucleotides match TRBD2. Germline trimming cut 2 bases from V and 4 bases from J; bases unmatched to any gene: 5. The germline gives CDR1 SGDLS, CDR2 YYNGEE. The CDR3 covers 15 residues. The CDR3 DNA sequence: TGTGCCAGCAGCGTCATGAGCGGGAGTTACAATGAGCAGTTCTTC. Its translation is CASSVMSGSYNEQFF.

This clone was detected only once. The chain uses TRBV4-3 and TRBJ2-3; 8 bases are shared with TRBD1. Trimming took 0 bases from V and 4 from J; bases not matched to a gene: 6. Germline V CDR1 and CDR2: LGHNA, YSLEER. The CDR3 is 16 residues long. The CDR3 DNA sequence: TGCGCCAGCAGCCAAGATGGGACAGGAGCCCCAGATACGCAGTATTTT. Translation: CASSQDGTGAPDTQYF.

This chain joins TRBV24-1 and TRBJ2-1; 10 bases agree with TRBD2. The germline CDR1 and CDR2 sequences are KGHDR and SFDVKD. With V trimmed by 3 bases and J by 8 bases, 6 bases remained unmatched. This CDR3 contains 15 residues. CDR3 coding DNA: TGTGCCACCAGTGATCCTCGACTAGCGGGCTATGAGCAGTTCTTC. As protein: CATSDPRLAGYEQFF.

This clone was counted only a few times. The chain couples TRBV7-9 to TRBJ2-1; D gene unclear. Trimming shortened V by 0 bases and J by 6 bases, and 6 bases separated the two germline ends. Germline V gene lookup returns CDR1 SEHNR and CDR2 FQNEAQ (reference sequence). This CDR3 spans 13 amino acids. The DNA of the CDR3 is TGTGCCAGCAGCTTAGCGCACGTCAATGAGCAGTTCTTC. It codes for CASSLAHVNEQFF.

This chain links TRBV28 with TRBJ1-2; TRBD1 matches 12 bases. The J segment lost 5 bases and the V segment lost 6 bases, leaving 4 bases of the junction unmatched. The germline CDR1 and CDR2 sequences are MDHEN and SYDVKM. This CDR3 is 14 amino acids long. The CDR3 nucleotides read TGTGCCAGCAGGGGGACAGGGGGCGATTATGGCTACACCTTC. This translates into CASRGTGGDYGYTF.

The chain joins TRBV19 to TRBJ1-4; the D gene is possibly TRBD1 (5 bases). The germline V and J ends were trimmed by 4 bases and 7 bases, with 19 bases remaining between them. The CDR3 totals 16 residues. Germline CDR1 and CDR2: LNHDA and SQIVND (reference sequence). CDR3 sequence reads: CASSRALGARSEKLFF. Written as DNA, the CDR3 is TGTGCCAGTAGTAGGGCCCTCGGGGCCCGAAGTGAAAAACTGTTTTTT. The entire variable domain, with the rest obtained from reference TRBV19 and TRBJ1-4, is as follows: DGGITQSPKYLFRKEGQNVTLSCEQNLNHDAMYWYRQDPGQGLRLIYYSQIVNDFQKGDIAEGYSVSREKKESFPLTVTSAQKNPTAFYLCASSRALGARSEKLFFGSGTQLSVL.

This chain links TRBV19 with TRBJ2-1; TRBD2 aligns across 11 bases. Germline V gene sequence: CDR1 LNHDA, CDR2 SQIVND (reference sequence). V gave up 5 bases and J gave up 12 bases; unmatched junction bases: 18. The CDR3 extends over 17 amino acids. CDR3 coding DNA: TGTGCCAGTAGTCCTTATAGCGGGAGGGCCCCCACAGAGAGGCAGTTCTTC. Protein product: CASSPYSGRAPTERQFF.